These 15 T cell receptor beta chains originate from one sample sequenced in a study of vaccination and CD4 T cells after COVID-19. These TCRs are of unknown antigen specificity. Cultured CD4+ T-cell DNA underwent Oncomine TCR Beta short-read sequencing. One entry per CDR3 protein results from TCRdb running MiXCR on the PCR reads. The sample has some 8,000 distinct CDR3 sequences, under 60% seen once. Treatment denoted: approximately nine-day PBMC culture with coronavirus spike peptide pools or control peptides (ViraFEST assay). Unexposed donor CD4+ T cells predated the COVID-19 pandemic, collected 2011-2018. The sequencing sample was made of CD4+ T cells from blood, cultured in vitro. The receptors come from a human donor in good health.

Comments on this clonotype: An end of the junction differs from the germline gene, which may be a read error. The chain is built from TRBV20-1 and TRBJ1-5; D remains unclear. The CDR3 runs to 13 residues. The germline V gene has CDR1 DFQATT and CDR2 SNEGSKA (reference sequence). The CDR3: CSARRGKDQPQHF. CDR3 coding DNA: TGCAGCGCTAGACGAGGGAAGGATCAGCCCCAGCATTTT.

This clonotype was recorded a few times. The chain recombines TRBV11-2 with TRBJ2-7; 8 nucleotides agree with TRBD1. The CDR3 contains 15 residues. Germline V lookup: CDR1 SGHAT, CDR2 FQNNGV. The ends lost 4 bases at V and 0 bases at J; junction bases unmatched: 5. The CDR3 sequence: CASSSVDRASYEQYF. The CDR3 DNA reads as TGTGCCAGCAGCTCAGTGGACAGGGCCTCCTACGAGCAGTACTTC.

This clonotype was found once. The gene calls are TRBV10-3 and TRBJ1-1; TRBD1 is a possible D gene (6 bases). The length of the CDR3 is 13 residues. Germline V gene data show CDR1 as ENHRY and CDR2 as SYGVKD. Trimming took off 6 bases at V and 1 base at J, with 9 bases between the two ends. CDR3 in DNA: TGTGCCATCAGGGGACAAGAGAACACTGAAGCTTTCTTT. Its translation is CAIRGQENTEAFF.

V usage is TRBV2 and J usage is TRBJ1-6; possibly TRBD1 for D (5 bases). CDR1 is SNHLY, CDR2 FYNNEI, per germline. Trimming left V 4 bases short and J 7 bases short, with 14 bases between. The CDR3 length is 15 residues. CDR3 DNA sequence: TGTGCCAGCAGTGCGGGCGGGGGATGGAATTCACCCCTCCACTTT. This codes for CASSAGGGWNSPLHF. Full variable domain (remainder filled in from reference TRBV2 and TRBJ1-6): EPEVTQTPSHQVTQMGQEVILRCVPISNHLYFYWYRQILGQKVEFLVSFYNNEISEKSEIFDDQFSVERPDGSNFTLKIRSTKLEDSAMYFCASSAGGGWNSPLHFGNGTRLTVT.

This clonotype turned up a few times. J is TRBJ1-6 and V is TRBV6-1, with a tentative D call TRBD1 (5 bases). CDR1 and CDR2 (germline): MNHNS, SASEGT. The CDR3 covers 15 residues. V lost 6 bases, J lost 7 bases, and 16 bases lay in between. The CDR3 sequence is CASRPPGTVNSPLHF. CDR3 bases: TGTGCCAGCAGACCCCCCGGGACGGTAAATTCACCCCTCCACTTT.

This clonotype was found a few times. The chain is built from TRBV10-3 and TRBJ2-2, with TRBD2 as a possible D gene (6 bases). This CDR3 spans 15 amino acids. Germline-derived CDR1 and CDR2 are ENHRY and SYGVKD. Trimming stripped 6 bases from V and 1 base from J, with 12 bases between. This CDR3 reads CAIRGPGENTGELFF. The CDR3 nucleotides are TGTGCCATCAGGGGACCGGGGGAGAACACCGGGGAGCTGTTTTTT.

The chain employs TRBV12-3 or TRBV12-4 and TRBJ1-5; TRBD1 is a possible D gene (5 bases). Between the trimmed V and J ends, which lost 2 bases and 4 bases, there was a span of 15 bases. This CDR3 is 16 amino acids long. This CDR3 is CASSLRVSGLNQPQHF. The CDR3 DNA sequence: TGTGCCAGCAGTTTACGTGTTTCAGGGCTGAATCAGCCCCAGCATTTT.

The chain joins TRBV20-1 to TRBJ1-2; 10 nucleotides align to TRBD1. After removal of 6 bases from V and 6 bases from J, the junction contained 7 bases not matched to a gene. The CDR3 has 13 amino acids. CDR1 and CDR2 from the germline V gene are DFQATT and SNEGSKA (reference sequence). The DNA of the CDR3 is TGCAGTGCCGACGGGACAGGGGAAGATGGCTACACCTTC. It is translated as CSADGTGEDGYTF.

The V and J genes are TRBV6-5 and TRBJ2-1, with 10 bases lining up with TRBD2. Germline trimming cut 4 bases from V and 0 bases from J; bases unmatched to any gene: 12. Germline V gene data show CDR1 as MNHEY and CDR2 as SVGAGI. This CDR3 is 19 amino acids long. The CDR3 reads CASSLAPGLAFSSYNEQFF. The CDR3 DNA sequence: TGTGCCAGCAGTTTGGCCCCGGGACTAGCGTTTAGCTCCTACAATGAGCAGTTCTTC.

Only a few counts were recorded for this clonotype. This chain joins TRBV20-1 and TRBJ1-3; 10 bases are shared with TRBD1. CDR1 DFQATT and CDR2 SNEGSKA come from the germline V gene (reference sequence). The CDR3 sequence is 15 residues long. V lost 6 bases to trimming and J lost 0 bases; unmatched junction nucleotides: 5. CDR3 bases: TGCAGTGCCAGGGACAGGGGAAACTCTGGAAACACCATATATTTT. It codes for CSARDRGNSGNTIYF.

The chain combines TRBV12-3 or TRBV12-4 with TRBJ1-2, with D maybe TRBD1 (6 bases). The CDR3 is 13 residues long. The V and J ends lost 3 bases and 6 bases respectively, with 11 bases between them. CDR3: CASSFWGQDGYTF. The CDR3 region has the DNA TGTGCCAGCAGTTTTTGGGGGCAGGATGGCTACACCTTC.

This clonotype was counted only a few times. CDR3 nucleotides: TGTGCCAGCAGCCCGTCGACAGGGGGCCAAGAGACCCAGTACTTC. Translation gives CASSPSTGGQETQYF. The chain links TRBV7-7 to TRBJ2-5, with 9 bases identical to TRBD1. Germline CDR1 is SSHAT and CDR2 is FNYEAQ (reference sequence). V was pared by 5 bases and J by 1 base, with 5 bases of the junction left unmatched. The CDR3 runs to 15 residues.

This clonotype showed up just a few times. The chain joins TRBV5-1 to TRBJ1-6; D unclear. Trimming stripped 9 bases from V and 8 bases from J, with 18 bases between. The CDR3 is 14 residues long. Per the germline V gene, CDR1 is SGHRS and CDR2 is YFSETQ. The CDR3 reads CATRREGGHSPLHF. CDR3 sequence (DNA): TGCGCCACCCGAAGGGAGGGAGGGCATTCACCCCTCCACTTT.

This clonotype occurred a few times. V is TRBV20-1 and J is TRBJ1-2, with D possibly being TRBD1 (5 bases). There are 13 residues in the CDR3. Trimming stripped 4 bases from V and 4 bases from J, with 13 bases between. Germline lookup yields CDR1 DFQATT and CDR2 SNEGSKA (reference sequence). The CDR3, as DNA: TGCAGTGCTACCGGACAAGGGATCTATGGCTACACCTTC. It is translated as CSATGQGIYGYTF.

This clonotype appeared a few times. V and J are TRBV19 and TRBJ1-5; 7 nucleotides match TRBD1. Germline V gives CDR1 LNHDA, CDR2 SQIVND (reference sequence). The J segment lost 9 bases and the V segment lost 5 bases, leaving 10 bases of the junction unmatched. The CDR3 is 14 residues long. The CDR3 DNA reads as TGTGCCAGTAGTGGAAGGACAGGCATACGGCCCCAGCATTTT. Translation: CASSGRTGIRPQHF.